These 32 T cell receptor beta chains were sequenced from one sample in a study of human T cells and chemical hapten exposure. TCRdb re-derived calls from the RACE reads in MiXCR, one entry per CDR3 protein. The repertoire holds over 300,000 distinct CDR3 sequences, with around 5.5% as singletons. Time point defined: pre-sensitization, week 0. Indicated treatment: therapeutic diphenylcyclopropenone sensitization with weekly scalp DPC. The source material was whole blood, sampled in connection with sensitization to the hapten diphenylcyclopropenone (DPC). The receptors were sampled from a woman between 50 and 59 years old with alopecia areata. Some clones in this sample may be carry-over from other donors' samples.

This clonotype has at least ten counts. This chain connects TRBV20-1 to TRBJ1-1, with D unresolved. With 6 bases removed from V and 7 bases from J, the gap between germline ends came to 15 bases. Germline V gives CDR1 DFQATT, CDR2 SNEGSKA (reference sequence). CDR3 length: 12 amino acids. Written as DNA, the CDR3 is TGCAGTGCCACGAGGGTAAAGGGTGAAGCTTTCTTT. It specifies CSATRVKGEAFF.

The J gene is TRBJ1-2, the V gene TRBV12-3 or TRBV12-4, with TRBD1 identical over 8 bases. The junction had 1 base not matched to a gene; V was cut back by 3 bases and J by 4 bases. The CDR3 spans 13 residues. The CDR3 spells CASSLTGVYGYTF. The DNA of the CDR3 is TGTGCCAGCAGTTTGACAGGGGTCTATGGCTACACCTTC.

This clonotype was observed many times. V gene TRBV29-1 combines with J gene TRBJ1-1; D is unclear. The germline gives CDR1 SQVTM, CDR2 ANQGSEA. The V and J ends lost 6 bases and 5 bases respectively, with 13 bases between them. The CDR3 covers 12 residues. CDR3 nucleotides: TGCAGCGTCCCGGGAGACCGGACTGAAGCTTTCTTT. As protein: CSVPGDRTEAFF.

This sequence joins TRBV5-4 and TRBJ1-1; D is ambiguous. CDR1 and CDR2 (germline): SGHNT, YYREEE (reference sequence). This CDR3 spans 14 amino acids. Trimming removed 0 bases at V and 4 bases at J, with 10 bases between. The CDR3 is CASSLDGVATEAFF. The CDR3 nucleotides read TGTGCCAGCAGCTTGGACGGGGTAGCCACTGAAGCTTTCTTT. Full variable domain (remainder filled in from reference TRBV5-4 and TRBJ1-1): ETGVTQSPTHLIKTRGQQVTLRCSSQSGHNTVSWYQQALGQGPQFIFQYYREEENGRGNFPPRFSGLQFPNYSSELNVNALELDDSALYLCASSLDGVATEAFFGQGTRLTVV.

This clonotype was observed many times. This rearrangement joins TRBV20-1 to TRBJ2-3; perhaps TRBD1 as D (5 bases). In germline, CDR1 is DFQATT, CDR2 SNEGSKA (reference sequence). V was clipped by 6 bases and J by 0 bases, with 13 bases between them. The CDR3 is 14 amino acids. The CDR3 DNA sequence: TGCAGTGCCCAAGGCAGGGCGAGCACAGATACGCAGTATTTT. It yields the protein CSAQGRASTDTQYF.

This clonotype came up many times. This CDR3 reads CASSTPSGNEQYF. The CDR3 nucleotides read TGTGCCAGCAGTACCCCGAGCGGGAACGAGCAGTACTTC. The rearrangement joins TRBV6-2 or TRBV6-3 to TRBJ2-7; 7 nucleotides line up with TRBD2. The V gene's germline CDR1 is MNHEY and CDR2 SVGEGT. This CDR3 spans 13 amino acids. V was clipped by 5 bases and J by 5 bases; unmatched bases: 6.

The table lists this clonotype with many counts. V and J are TRBV7-9 and TRBJ2-6; perhaps TRBD1 as D (5 bases). CDR3 length: 15 residues. The V end lost 5 bases, the J end lost 1 base, and 9 bases lay between the germline ends. CDR1 and CDR2 from the germline V gene are SEHNR and FQNEAQ (reference sequence). The CDR3 sequence: CASSATVSGANVLTF. As DNA, the CDR3 is TGTGCCAGCAGCGCGACAGTTTCTGGGGCCAACGTCCTGACTTTC.

This clonotype was recorded at least ten times. This chain links TRBV5-1 with TRBJ2-3; no clear D. Germline loops: CDR1 SGHRS, CDR2 YFSETQ. The CDR3 loop spans 12 amino acids. The ends were cut back, 6 bases at V and 2 bases at J, with 7 bases in the middle. The DNA of the CDR3 is TGCGCCAGCACCGATTTCACAGATACGCAGTATTTT. Residues: CASTDFTDTQYF.

This clonotype was recorded many times. The V call is TRBV29-1, the J call TRBJ1-6; D gene uncertain. V lost 0 bases and J lost 10, with 4 bases in between. Germline CDR1 SQVTM, CDR2 ANQGSEA. CDR3 size: 11 residues. The CDR3 sequence: CSVEDGSPLHF. Written as DNA, the CDR3 is TGCAGCGTTGAAGATGGCTCACCCCTCCACTTT. The full variable domain, its missing parts supplied by reference TRBV29-1 and TRBJ1-6, is SAVISQKPSRDICQRGTSLTIQCQVDSQVTMMFWYRQQPGQSLTLIATANQGSEATYESGFVIDKFPISRPNLTFSTLTVSNMSPEDSSIYLCSVEDGSPLHFGNGTRLTVT.

There are many counts of this clonotype. The rearrangement joins TRBV20-1 to TRBJ2-7; no clear D gene. Trimming stripped 1 base from V and 7 bases from J, with 14 bases between. Germline lookup yields CDR1 DFQATT and CDR2 SNEGSKA (reference sequence). The CDR3 loop spans 13 amino acids. The CDR3 reads CSARGAGVREQYF. In DNA form, the CDR3 reads TGCAGTGCTAGAGGTGCAGGAGTGCGGGAGCAGTACTTC.

In its sample, this clonotype was seen many times. The chain joins TRBV29-1 to TRBJ2-1, with D unclear. Germline lookup yields CDR1 SQVTM and CDR2 ANQGSEA. V lost 6 bases to trimming and J lost 14 bases, with 17 bases between them. The CDR3 runs 11 residues. CDR3 amino acids: CSVRLNANEFF. CDR3 nucleotide sequence: TGCAGCGTAAGACTTAACGCAAACGAGTTCTTC.

The gene calls are TRBV6-6 and TRBJ2-3; 10 nucleotides line up with TRBD1. The J segment lost 4 bases and the V segment lost 7 bases, leaving 5 bases of the junction unmatched. There are 14 residues in the CDR3. Germline values: CDR1 MNHNY, CDR2 SVGAGI (reference sequence). CDR3 region: CASKPGQGSDTQYF. For the CDR3, the DNA is TGTGCCAGCAAACCGGGACAGGGGTCAGATACGCAGTATTTT.

This clonotype came up a few times. The chain is built from TRBV20-1 and TRBJ1-3, with D hard to call. The CDR3 spans 13 residues. The V gene lost 7 bases and the J gene lost 0 bases, with 10 bases spanning the gap. Germline assignment: CDR1 DFQATT and CDR2 SNEGSKA (reference sequence). CDR3 sequence reads: CSVGRLSGNTIYF. In DNA, the CDR3 is TGCAGTGTAGGGCGCCTCTCTGGAAACACCATATATTTT.

This clonotype was seen many times. The chain links TRBV5-1 to TRBJ1-2; TRBD1 matches at 7 bases. CDR1 is SGHRS, CDR2 YFSETQ, per germline. With 7 bases clipped from V and 6 bases from J, the junction kept 9 bases outside the gene matches. The CDR3 runs 13 residues. The CDR3 protein is CASRIDRDHGYTF. The DNA for the CDR3 is TGCGCCAGCCGGATCGACAGGGATCATGGCTACACCTTC.

This chain uses TRBV3-1 with TRBJ1-1, with D hard to call. CDR3 length equals 15 residues. CDR1 is LGHDT, CDR2 YNNKEL, per germline (reference sequence). The ends were cut back, 1 base at V and 0 bases at J, with 9 bases in the middle. CDR3 sequence: CASSQVNSMNTEAFF. In DNA form, the CDR3 reads TGTGCCAGCAGCCAAGTTAACAGCATGAACACTGAAGCTTTCTTT.

This clonotype was recorded many times. For the CDR3, the DNA is TGCAGCGTTGACGAGGGCCCTGAAGCTTTCTTT. Its translation: CSVDEGPEAFF. The chain links TRBV29-1 to TRBJ1-1; no clear D gene. This CDR3 region has 11 residues. Trimming took off 3 bases at V and 6 bases at J, with 8 bases between the two ends. The germline gives CDR1 SQVTM, CDR2 ANQGSEA.

This clonotype was detected only a few times. As DNA, the CDR3 is TGTGCCAGTGGCTCCGGGACAGGGTATGCACCCCTCCACTTT. Its protein is CASGSGTGYAPLHF. V and J are TRBV19 and TRBJ1-6; 9 bases align to TRBD1. From germline, CDR1 is LNHDA and CDR2 SQIVND (reference sequence). Unmatched junction bases numbered 10, after V lost 8 bases and J lost 11 bases. The CDR3 covers 14 residues.

V is TRBV24-1 and J is TRBJ2-1; TRBD2 aligns across 10 bases. This CDR3 is 14 amino acids long. V shed 9 bases and J 4 bases; nucleotides not matched to a gene: 5. Germline V gene lookup returns CDR1 KGHDR and CDR2 SFDVKD. For the CDR3, the DNA is TGTGCCACCCAAGCGGGGGGGGGATACAATGAGCAGTTCTTC. Its translation is CATQAGGGYNEQFF.

This clonotype was counted at least ten times. The chain recombines TRBV24-1 with TRBJ2-5; either TRBD1 or TRBD2 may fit D (6 bases each). Germline V gene sequence: CDR1 KGHDR, CDR2 SFDVKD. Trimming took 8 bases from V and 5 from J, leaving 20 bases between them. The CDR3 covers 15 residues. The CDR3 coding sequence is TGTGCCACCAAGGGGGAGGCCCGCGTTTGGGAGACCCAGTACTTC. Encoded protein: CATKGEARVWETQYF.

The V call is TRBV19, the J call TRBJ2-7; D is perhaps TRBD1 (5 bases). The CDR3 extends over 15 amino acids. From germline, CDR1 is LNHDA and CDR2 SQIVND (reference sequence). V was pared by 3 bases and J by 5 bases, with 17 bases between. CDR3 sequence (DNA): TGTGCCAGTAGTATGGGGCAGGGTAGAACCCACGAGCAGTACTTC. Translation: CASSMGQGRTHEQYF.

The chain's CDR3 is CASSLRGGREQFF. CDR3 DNA sequence: TGTGCCAGCAGCCTGCGGGGGGGCCGCGAGCAGTTCTTC. The chain links TRBV6-5 to TRBJ2-1, with TRBD2 identical over 9 bases. CDR1 is MNHEY, CDR2 SVGAGI, per germline. Trimming at V came to 6 bases and at J to 10 bases, leaving 7 bases not matched to a gene. This CDR3 contains 13 residues.

Of note for this clonotype: Because the CDR3 is missing its conserved closing phenylalanine or tryptophan, this is likely a read error. The chain recombines TRBV7-2 with TRBJ2-1, with D tentatively TRBD1 (6 bases). Germline V CDR1 and CDR2: SGHTA, FQGNSA. The CDR3 runs to 15 residues. V shed 3 bases and J shed 3 bases, with 12 bases lying between them. The CDR3 nucleotides read TGTGCCAGCAGCTTCACAGGGCTTTACTACAATGAGCAGTTCCTC. It codes for CASSFTGLYYNEQFL.

There are a few counts of this clonotype. The gene calls are TRBV5-1 and TRBJ2-2, with D perhaps TRBD2 (6 bases). V was shortened by 9 bases and J by 5 bases, with 17 bases between the two germline ends. CDR1 SGHRS and CDR2 YFSETQ come from the germline V gene. This CDR3 is 14 amino acids long. The DNA of the CDR3 is TGCGCCACCAGGAGGGGAGATGGGACCGGGGAGCTGTTTTTT. Translating gives CATRRGDGTGELFF.

The chain uses TRBV9 and TRBJ2-3; TRBD2 matches 8 bases. The CDR3 consists of 13 residues. Germline trimming cut 3 bases from V and 5 bases from J; bases unmatched to any gene: 2. Germline V gene data show CDR1 as SGDLS and CDR2 as YYNGEE. The CDR3: CASSASGGDTQYF. CDR3 DNA: TGTGCCAGCAGCGCGAGCGGGGGAGATACGCAGTATTTT.

This clonotype was seen at least ten times. Sequence at one end of the junction differs from germline and may be a read error. The genes are TRBV9 and TRBJ2-7; TRBD2 matches 11 bases. The CDR3 loop spans 13 amino acids. CDR1 is SGDLS, CDR2 YYNGEE, per germline. CDR3 residues: CASSATGTSGRHF. In DNA, the CDR3 is TGTGCCAGCAGCGCGACCGGAACTAGCGGGAGACACTTC.

This clonotype has only a few counts. This chain uses TRBV6-5 with TRBJ2-7; a possible D gene is TRBD2 (5 bases). Between the trimmed V and J ends, which lost 4 bases and 7 bases, there was a span of 11 bases. The CDR3 contains 12 residues. CDR1 and CDR2 (germline): MNHEY, SVGAGI. The CDR3 nucleotides are TGTGCCAGCAGTTCAGGACCGGGGGAGCAGTACTTC. The encoded protein is CASSSGPGEQYF.

This clonotype has just a few counts. The chain links TRBV5-1 to TRBJ2-7; TRBD1 might be the D (6 bases). This CDR3 region has 14 residues. Germline V gene data show CDR1 as SGHRS and CDR2 as YFSETQ. The germline V and J ends were trimmed by 5 bases and 3 bases, with 15 bases remaining between them. DNA for the CDR3: TGCGCCAGCAGTATAGGACAGCGCCGCTACGAGCAGTACTTC. Protein sequence: CASSIGQRRYEQYF.

The sample holds many counts of this clonotype. The chain has TRBV10-3 and TRBJ1-1; D gene unclear. The V end was cut by 10 bases, the J end by 5 bases, with 17 bases between. The CDR3 runs 13 residues. Looked up from germline, CDR1 is ENHRY and CDR2 is SYGVKD. In DNA form, the CDR3 reads TGTGCCACCAGGTTCGATATGTTGACTGAAGCTTTCTTT. This sequence encodes CATRFDMLTEAFF.

This clonotype appeared many times. V gene TRBV3-1 combines with J gene TRBJ2-7; possible D gene TRBD1, 8 bases. Germline V lookup: CDR1 LGHDT, CDR2 YNNKEL (reference sequence). Trimming took off 3 bases at V and 12 bases at J, with 18 bases between the two ends. The CDR3 totals 13 residues. The chain's CDR3 is CASSHSGTGGWYF. CDR3 in DNA: TGTGCCAGCAGCCACAGCGGGACAGGAGGGTGGTACTTC.

The rearrangement uses TRBV5-4 and TRBJ1-2; TRBD1 agrees at 8 bases. Germline loops: CDR1 SGHNT, CDR2 YYREEE (reference sequence). J gave up 2 bases and V 1 base, and 13 bases lay outside the gene matches. The CDR3 covers 18 residues. CDR3 region: CASSLSRPGQDRNYGYTF. CDR3 nucleotide sequence: TGTGCCAGCAGCTTGAGCCGGCCGGGACAGGATAGGAACTATGGCTACACCTTC. The full variable domain, completed using reference TRBV5-4 and TRBJ1-2, is ETGVTQSPTHLIKTRGQQVTLRCSSQSGHNTVSWYQQALGQGPQFIFQYYREEENGRGNFPPRFSGLQFPNYSSELNVNALELDDSALYLCASSLSRPGQDRNYGYTFGSGTRLTVV.

Only a few counts were recorded for this clonotype. The chain uses TRBV10-2 and TRBJ1-2, with D maybe TRBD1 (5 bases). Germline CDR1 WSHSY, CDR2 SAAADI. V was pared by 8 bases and J by 7 bases, with 14 bases between. This CDR3 has 12 residues. CDR3 protein: CASQQGGGGYTF. The CDR3 nucleotides read TGCGCCAGCCAGCAGGGCGGTGGTGGCTACACCTTC.

This clonotype was counted between two and nine times. At one boundary the junction diverges from the germline segment, which might be a read error. This rearrangement joins TRBV12-3 or TRBV12-4 to TRBJ2-1; TRBD1 aligns across 10 bases. CDR3 size: 15 residues. Written as DNA, the CDR3 is TGTGCCAGCAGGTTAGGACAGGGGGCCTACAATGAGCAGTTCTTC. It yields the protein CASRLGQGAYNEQFF.